This section outlines one T cell receptor (beta chain) sequence together with its context. Its antigen is unknown. Base qualities are not recorded, but no much larger clone differs from it by a single base. In light of the paper, this sample's time point label describes: persistent/refractory GD, antithyroid drugs over 5 years with positive TRAb. RNA was extracted from PBMCs in TRIzol for both TCR sequencing and RNA sequencing. Graves' disease was diagnosed according to American Thyroid Association guidelines. The patients came from an endocrinology department in Xi'an, China. Each patient gave about 9.1 milliliters of peripheral blood, collected in an EDTA anticoagulant tube. Ficoll Paque Plus density gradient separation was used to isolate PBMCs, and no further T cell sorting was done. An Agilent 2100 Bioanalyzer and agarose gel were used to check RNA quality, and a NanoDrop 2000 was used to measure RNA concentration.

This sample was taken from a study of regulatory T cells in long-lasting Graves disease (dated by TCRdb to 2020 to 2023). With regard to the full study: Persistent Graves' disease was defined as persistently positive TSH receptor autoantibodies together with antithyroid drug treatment for over 5 years. A total of 33 samples underwent TCR sequencing, from about 13 patients with persistent Graves' disease and roughly 20 patients with newly diagnosed Graves' disease. Persistent Graves' disease patients were compared with newly diagnosed Graves' disease patients by peripheral blood TCR sequencing and RNA sequencing. The study took place in China and was registered as a clinical trial. In the clinical cohort, patients with persistent Graves' disease had used antithyroid drugs for an average of around ten years. What the authors observed across the whole study: Lower TCR Shannon entropy and fewer highly expanded clones were observed in persistent Graves' disease patients than in newly diagnosed patients, which suggested clonal expansion. The study examined only peripheral blood because the primary lesion, thyroid tissue, could not be accessed. As a limitation, the authors acknowledged that the small sample size may reduce accuracy. More public clonotypes were shared among persistent patients (about 2,800) than among newly diagnosed patients (966). Only the TCR beta chain was sequenced and analyzed. Preferential use of TRBV28, TRBJ1-2 and TRBJ2-5 was observed in persistent disease, whereas TRBV20-1 and TRBJ2-1 were favored in newly diagnosed disease.

Via the germline V gene, CDR1 is SGHRS and CDR2 YFSETQ. For this chain, trimming is 3 bases at the V end and 10 bases at the J end, and the number of junction bases without a gene match is 4. The CDR3 goes from the cysteine to the phenylalanine over 11 residues. Just CDR3 DNA is preserved here, 33 bases in frame from base 1. The library was made by multiplex PCR. Data came from an Illumina HiSeq 4000. To build TCR beta libraries, CDR3 regions were amplified by Arm-PCR using iRepertoire HTBI primers. Before sequencing, the PCR products went through gel purification. The authors' pipeline ran thus. Gene usage analysis of CDR3 amino acid clonotypes relied on the roughly 60 TRBV and about 13 TRBJ segments identified across samples. Filtered high-quality paired reads were merged into contigs using COPE and FqMerger. Contigs were aligned with BLAST to IMGT TRBV, TRBD and TRBJ reference genes, and CDR3 was defined per IMGT. Any clonotype with a frequency above 0.1% was counted as a highly expanded clone. Repertoire diversity was measured by Shannon entropy, and V-J evenness by the Gini coefficient. A clonotype found in more than one individual was treated as public. TCRdb ran its own pipeline on the public reads, namely fastp trimming at Q25 and MiXCR clone calling, and kept in-frame beta chains. Entries that share a CDR3 protein sequence are merged under the most common genes and DNA. Clone size and V and J calls follow TCRdb, not the original study. The sample records roughly 430,000 distinct CDR3 sequences, around 20% of which are singletons. The ten largest make up over 11% of the sample.

This receptor was identified in a female donor with Graves disease. The source was peripheral blood mononuclear cells (PBMCs), collected when the disease was refractory, from a patient treated with antithyroid drugs. The sequence is built from TRBV5-1 and TRBJ2-7, and 7 junction bases match TRBD1. The CDR3 amino acid sequence is: CASSYGTVQYF. The sequenced DNA is TGCGCCAGCAGCTATGGGACAGTCCAGTACTTC.